Presented here are 23 T cell receptor beta chains from one specimen sequenced in a study of PD-L1 blockade in urothelial cancer. Sequencing was performed with immunoSEQ multiplex PCR; in TCRdb, only in-frame clones are kept and a portion is missing. The sample lists some 41,000 clones, around 89% occurring once. This material consisted of PBMCs, taken around atezolizumab (anti-PD-L1) treatment. These receptor sequences come from a man older than 75 with urothelial cancer.

The J gene is TRBJ2-2, the V gene TRBV18, with TRBD1 as a possible D gene (6 bases). This CDR3 region has 15 residues. Per germline, CDR1 KGHSH and CDR2 LQKENI. The V end was cut by 0 bases, the J end by 5 bases, with 10 bases between. Here the CDR3 reads CASSPPQGWTGELFF. CDR3 DNA sequence: TGTGCCAGCTCACCACCGCAGGGGTGGACCGGGGAGCTGTTTTTT. The complete variable domain, with remaining parts taken from reference TRBV18 and TRBJ2-2, reads NAGVMQNPRHLVRRRGQEARLRCSPMKGHSHVYWYRQLPEEGLKFMVYLQKENIIDESGMPKERFSAEFPKEGPSILRIQQVVRGDSAAYFCASSPPQGWTGELFFGEGSRLTVL.

The chain recombines TRBV14 with TRBJ2-1; TRBD2 is a possible D gene (5 bases). V was cut by 2 bases and J by 7 bases, with 12 bases left in between. There are 14 residues in the CDR3. Germline CDR1 and CDR2: SGHDN and FVKESK. CDR3 coding DNA: TGTGCCAGCAGCCAAAGCCTCCCGGGGAATGAGCAGTTCTTC. Amino acids: CASSQSLPGNEQFF.

This clone was counted between two and nine times. The gene calls are TRBV11-2 and TRBJ2-2, with D possibly TRBD2 on 5 matching bases. CDR1 is SGHAT, CDR2 FQNNGV, per germline. CDR3 length: 15 residues. V was clipped by 5 bases and J by 0 bases, with 10 bases between them. The CDR3 DNA reads as TGTGCCAGCAGCCCGGACTGGACGAACACCGGGGAGCTGTTTTTT. Its protein is CASSPDWTNTGELFF.

This chain connects TRBV28 to TRBJ1-2; 12 nucleotides match TRBD1. Germline V gene lookup returns CDR1 MDHEN and CDR2 SYDVKM. V was pared by 3 bases and J by 7 bases, with 6 bases of the junction left unmatched. The CDR3 is 15 residues long. In nucleotides, the CDR3 is TGTGCCAGCAGTTTGGGGGGGACAGGGGGCAGTGGCTACACCTTC. Encoded protein: CASSLGGTGGSGYTF.

The chain links TRBV9 to TRBJ2-7, with TRBD2 matching 7 bases. This CDR3 spans 16 amino acids. Unmatched junction bases numbered 9, after V lost 3 bases and J lost 0 bases. Germline CDR1 and CDR2: SGDLS and YYNGEE. CDR3 in amino acids: CASSAGGGANSYEQYF. The CDR3 bases are TGTGCCAGCAGCGCCGGGGGAGGGGCCAACTCCTACGAGCAGTACTTC.

The V gene is TRBV6-6, the J gene TRBJ2-7; 7 nucleotides agree with TRBD1. Germline trimming cut 6 bases from V and 4 bases from J; bases unmatched to any gene: 9. Germline-derived CDR1 and CDR2 are MNHNY and SVGAGI (reference sequence). The CDR3 runs 14 residues. The CDR3 reads CASRKNQGVYEQYF. The DNA for the CDR3 is TGTGCCAGCAGAAAAAATCAGGGGGTATACGAGCAGTACTTC.

This clone was detected a few times. The gene calls are TRBV5-1 and TRBJ1-1; 11 nucleotides agree with TRBD1. Germline CDR1 reads SGHRS; CDR2 reads YFSETQ. This CDR3 region has 15 residues. V lost 2 bases, J lost 3 bases, and 3 bases stayed unmatched. The CDR3 sequence is CASSFRDRGDTEAFF. The CDR3 DNA reads as TGCGCCAGCAGCTTCCGGGACAGGGGGGACACTGAAGCTTTCTTT.

V usage is TRBV19 and J usage is TRBJ2-7; D unclear. The CDR3 is 14 amino acids. The V end was cut by 3 bases, the J end by 3 bases, with 12 bases between. From germline, CDR1 is LNHDA and CDR2 SQIVND (reference sequence). The CDR3 is CASSISHVGYEQYF. Written as DNA, the CDR3 is TGTGCCAGTAGTATTAGTCATGTCGGCTACGAGCAGTACTTC.

V is TRBV30 and J is TRBJ2-7; 7 bases map to TRBD1. The germline V gene encodes CDR1 GTSNPN and CDR2 SVGIG (reference sequence). This CDR3 contains 14 residues. Trimming cost V 3 bases and J 6 bases; bases outside gene matches: 11. CDR3 sequence (DNA): TGTGCCTGGAGCTCACTCAAAGGGACAGCCGAGCAGTACTTC. This translates into CAWSSLKGTAEQYF. Full variable domain (missing parts from reference TRBV30 and TRBJ2-7): SQTIHQWPATLVQPVGSPLSLECTVEGTSNPNLYWYRQAAGRGLQLLFYSVGIGQISSEVPQNLSASRPQDRQFILSSKKLLLSDSGFYLCAWSSLKGTAEQYFGPGTRLTVT.

The rearrangement joins TRBV6-1 to TRBJ2-7; 7 positions agree with TRBD1. The CDR3 is 12 residues long. J lost 5 bases, V lost 6 bases, and 4 bases had no gene match. Germline CDR1 MNHNS, CDR2 SASEGT. CDR3 DNA: TGTGCCAGCAGCCTACAGGGGAACGAGCAGTACTTC. Protein product: CASSLQGNEQYF.

The chain couples TRBV19 to TRBJ2-7; TRBD1 is a possible D gene (7 bases). Germline CDR1 reads LNHDA; CDR2 reads SQIVND (reference sequence). The CDR3 consists of 20 residues. V was pared by 4 bases and J by 1 base, with 29 bases between. Here the CDR3 reads CASSNQQTGTTGGGSYEQYF. As DNA, the CDR3 is TGTGCCAGTAGTAACCAACAGACAGGGACCACTGGGGGAGGATCCTACGAGCAGTACTTC. The whole variable domain, filled in from reference TRBV19 and TRBJ2-7, reads DGGITQSPKYLFRKEGQNVTLSCEQNLNHDAMYWYRQDPGQGLRLIYYSQIVNDFQKGDIAEGYSVSREKKESFPLTVTSAQKNPTAFYLCASSNQQTGTTGGGSYEQYFGPGTRLTVT.

The chain employs TRBV29-1 and TRBJ2-2; tentatively, D is TRBD2 (6 bases). V gave up 7 bases and J gave up 1 base, with 13 bases separating them. This CDR3 contains 14 residues. From germline, CDR1 is SQVTM and CDR2 ANQGSEA. The CDR3 bases are TGCAGCGCGATAGCGGAAAAGAACACCGGGGAGCTGTTTTTT. It specifies CSAIAEKNTGELFF.

This sequence joins TRBV6-6 and TRBJ2-5; a weak D match, TRBD1 (6 bases). V was clipped by 9 bases and J by 3 bases, with 17 bases between them. The CDR3 is made up of 14 amino acids. Germline V gives CDR1 MNHNY, CDR2 SVGAGI (reference sequence). In DNA, the CDR3 is TGTGCCAGTACTTGCACAGGGTGCAAAGAGACCCAGTACTTC. It translates to CASTCTGCKETQYF.

The chain has TRBV2 and TRBJ2-3, with 11 bases fitting TRBD1. The CDR3 length is 15 residues. After removal of 6 bases from V and 3 bases from J, the junction contained 5 bases not matched to a gene. Germline V lookup: CDR1 SNHLY, CDR2 FYNNEI. CDR3 loop: CASRSRDRGTDTQYF. The CDR3 bases are TGTGCCAGCAGGAGCCGGGACAGGGGGACAGATACGCAGTATTTT.

The chain combines TRBV30 with TRBJ2-4, with TRBD2 matching over 10 bases. CDR1 GTSNPN and CDR2 SVGIG come from the germline V gene (reference sequence). Losses at the gene ends were 4 bases for V and 9 bases for J; bases not matched to a gene: 9. The length of the CDR3 is 14 residues. The DNA of the CDR3 is TGTGCCTGGACTAGCGGGAGAAGTGTGGGCATTCAGTACTTC. Translated: CAWTSGRSVGIQYF.

This chain links TRBV6-1 with TRBJ2-2, with D perhaps matching TRBD1 (6 bases). Deletions cut 4 bases from V and 7 bases from J, with 16 bases between. Germline values: CDR1 MNHNS, CDR2 SASEGT. The CDR3 loop spans 15 amino acids. The CDR3: CASSVNRAQSGELFF. The CDR3 DNA reads TGTGCCAGCAGTGTGAACAGGGCCCAAAGCGGGGAGCTGTTTTTT.

The V call is TRBV5-1, the J call TRBJ2-1, with 10 positions matching TRBD2. The CDR3 length is 14 residues. Germline lookup yields CDR1 SGHRS and CDR2 YFSETQ. After removal of 3 bases from V and 9 bases from J, the junction contained 6 bases not matched to a gene. CDR3 loop: CASSSGTSASEQFF. The CDR3 nucleotides read TGCGCCAGCAGCTCGGGGACTAGCGCAAGTGAGCAGTTCTTC. Full variable domain (remainder filled in from reference TRBV5-1 and TRBJ2-1): KAGVTQTPRYLIKTRGQQVTLSCSPISGHRSVSWYQQTPGQGLQFLFEYFSETQRNKGNFPGRFSGRQFSNSRSEMNVSTLELGDSALYLCASSSGTSASEQFFGPGTRLTVL.

The gene calls are TRBV7-2 and TRBJ1-2, with 10 nucleotides matching TRBD1. The V segment lost 2 bases and the J segment 7 bases; nucleotides outside the gene matches: 7. The CDR3 spans 15 residues. The germline CDR1 and CDR2 sequences are SGHTA and FQGNSA. Here the CDR3 reads CASSLRGTGARGYTF. In DNA, the CDR3 is TGTGCCAGCAGCTTACGGGGGACAGGGGCGCGTGGCTACACCTTC.

In its sample, this clone was seen a few times. The gene calls are TRBV5-4 and TRBJ2-2, with 9 bases identical to TRBD2. Per germline, CDR1 SGHNT and CDR2 YYREEE (reference sequence). The CDR3 spans 16 residues. V was pared by 4 bases and J by 4 bases, with 8 bases of the junction left unmatched. CDR3 DNA sequence: TGTGCCAGCAGCCACATAGCGGGAGCGGGCACCGGGGAGCTGTTTTTT. Its protein product is CASSHIAGAGTGELFF.

CDR3: CASSKTQDLHERQYF. In nucleotides, the CDR3 is TGTGCCAGCAGTAAGACCCAGGACTTGCACGAACGGCAGTACTTC. V gene TRBV7-2 combines with J gene TRBJ2-7; a possible D gene is TRBD2 (5 bases). The CDR3 runs 15 residues. V was clipped by 6 bases and J by 9 bases, with 24 bases between them. Germline loops: CDR1 SGHTA, CDR2 FQGNSA.

This clone was seen once. The chain is built from TRBV12-5 and TRBJ1-1; D is ambiguous. Germline CDR1 LGHNT, CDR2 FRNRAP. The CDR3 is 14 amino acids. V lost 6 bases to trimming and J lost 1 base, with 12 bases between them. The CDR3 region is CASGSRETNTEAFF. Written as DNA, the CDR3 is TGTGCTAGTGGCTCCCGGGAAACGAACACTGAAGCTTTCTTT.

This clone has just one count. The chain recombines TRBV18 with TRBJ2-5; TRBD2 matches 13 bases. Germline-derived CDR1 and CDR2 are KGHSH and LQKENI. The CDR3 is made up of 19 amino acids. Unmatched junction bases numbered 11, after V lost 0 bases and J lost 4 bases. The CDR3, as DNA: TGTGCCAGCTCACCACCGCTTAGAAGGACTAGCGGGAGAGCAGAGACCCAGTACTTC. Translation: CASSPPLRRTSGRAETQYF.

The rearrangement uses TRBV4-3 and TRBJ2-2, with no clear D. Germline CDR1 reads LGHNA; CDR2 reads YSLEER. This CDR3 has 15 amino acids. V shed 0 bases and J shed 4 bases, with 9 bases lying between them. The CDR3 nucleotides are TGCGCCAGCAGCCAAGATTCAGGTCGCACCGGGGAGCTGTTTTTT. Its translation is CASSQDSGRTGELFF.